This T cell receptor beta chain was recorded in a study of T cells in Graves' hyperthyroidism and ophthalmopathy. The germline V gene has CDR1 SGHAT and CDR2 FQNNGV. The CDR3 has 16 amino acids. The V end lost 0 bases, the J end lost 5 bases, and 14 bases lay between the germline ends. Authors of the study amplified TCR beta CDR3 regions from RNA transcripts. Using the HTBI primer set, a first-round RT-PCR was run on the TCR CDR3. From the multiplex PCR reads, TCRdb called clonotypes with MiXCR, one entry per CDR3 protein. This table has some 510,000 distinct CDR3 sequences, roughly 20% appearing once. Recently diagnosed hyperthyroidism of less than 2 months' duration affected patients aged 18 to 65. Pregnant or lactating patients were excluded, as were those with uncontrolled infection or other autoimmune disease. Each diagnosis drew on symptoms, thyroxine, TRAb, thyroid ultrasound and orbital computed tomography findings. Fresh peripheral blood, about 10 ml of it, supplied the PBMCs.

This clonotype was observed many times. The gene calls are TRBV11-2 and TRBJ2-4; unclear D gene. The sequenced sample was blood. The receptor comes from a man younger than 35 with Graves' hyperthyroidism. The CDR3 reads CASSLEERIGENIQYF. CDR3 DNA: TGTGCCAGCAGCTTAGAAGAGAGGATCGGAGAAAACATTCAGTACTTC.